This TCR beta chain stems from a study of blood T cell repertoires in COVID-19. CDR3 size: 15 residues. J was trimmed by 2 bases and V by 5 bases; bases with no gene match: 7. Germline CDR1 and CDR2: MNHEY and SVGAGI. Using immunoSEQ multiplex PCR, the repertoire was profiled, and TCRdb retains in-frame clones only, with some absent. The sample holds some 270,000 clones; roughly 85% are singletons and the top ten take roughly 11%. Sequencing was done on a sample of peripheral blood. The chain has TRBV6-5 and TRBJ2-7, with TRBD1 matching 9 bases. The receptor comes from a woman in her 70s with acute or convalescent COVID-19. For the CDR3, the DNA is TGTGCCAGCAGTCCCCCCGGGACAGGGACCTACGAGCAGTACTTC. It translates to CASSPPGTGTYEQYF.